This is a list of T cell receptor beta chains from one sample in a study of radiotherapy plus CTLA-4 blockade in lung cancer. Sequencing used immunoSEQ multiplex PCR; TCRdb keeps in-frame clones, though not all of them. The table has about 51,000 clones, roughly 77% seen once. The sequencing here drew on peripheral blood, taken from a patient treated with radiotherapy plus ipilimumab. Receptors were obtained from a human donor with non-small cell lung cancer who had a complete response to radiotherapy plus ipilimumab. Each CDR3 is given with its conserved first and last residue. D genes are given only for firm matches. Expanded clones are given a class, and other clones once, few, many or no size at all.

D	size	V	J	CDR3	DNA
-	-	TRBV18	TRBJ2-3	CASSPERERVRTDTQYF	TGTGCCAGCTCACCCGAACGGGAGAGAGTCCGCACAGATACGCAGTATTTT
TRBD1	-	TRBV7-2	TRBJ1-3	CASSIPTGVGGNTIYF	TGTGCCAGCAGCATCCCTACAGGGGTCGGTGGAAACACCATATATTTT
TRBD1	-	TRBV7-6	TRBJ2-1	CASSPLQGRSYNEQFF	TGTGCCAGCAGCCCCCTACAGGGGAGATCCTACAATGAGCAGTTCTTC
TRBD1	-	TRBV15	TRBJ2-5	CATSRDRTGRETQYF	TGTGCCACCAGCAGAGATAGGACAGGGCGGGAGACCCAGTACTTC
TRBD2	-	TRBV4-1	TRBJ2-6	CASSQGGGGPGANVLTF	TGCGCCAGCAGCCAGGGGGGGGGAGGGCCCGGGGCCAACGTCCTGACTTTC
-	-	TRBV2	TRBJ2-6	CASVRLPSGANVLTF	TGTGCCAGCGTGCGCCTTCCCTCTGGGGCCAACGTCCTGACTTTC
-	-	TRBV6-5	TRBJ1-6	CASSYSSSRSPLHF	TGTGCCAGCAGTTACTCGTCGTCCCGTTCACCCCTCCACTTT
-	once	TRBV7-2	TRBJ1-3	CASSFDSTPGNTIYF	TGTGCCAGCAGCTTTGACAGCACCCCAGGAAACACCATATATTTT
-	-	TRBV7-2	TRBJ1-2	CASSPMGQSNYGYTF	TGTGCCAGCAGCCCTATGGGGCAGAGTAACTATGGCTACACCTTC
-	-	TRBV7-2	TRBJ2-5	CASSPYQETQYF	TGTGCCAGCAGCCCATACCAAGAGACCCAGTACTTC
-	-	TRBV19	TRBJ1-1	CASSIKSAGSAEAFF	TGTGCCAGTAGTATAAAATCAGCGGGTAGTGCTGAAGCTTTCTTT
-	-	TRBV27	TRBJ2-6	CASSPPVLSGANVLTF	TGTGCCAGCAGCCCCCCCGTACTATCTGGGGCCAACGTCCTGACTTTC
-	-	TRBV27	TRBJ2-3	CASSFRYTPDTQYF	TGTGCCAGCAGTTTCCGTTATACACCAGATACGCAGTATTTT
-	-	TRBV7-9	TRBJ2-3	CASSRTDTDTQYF	TGTGCCAGCAGCCGGACAGACACAGATACGCAGTATTTT
TRBD2	-	TRBV5-6	TRBJ2-1	CASSSGAGLRGAEQFF	TGTGCCAGCAGCTCAGGAGCGGGGCTGCGTGGGGCTGAGCAGTTCTTC
TRBD1	-	TRBV9	TRBJ2-2	CASSARDRGKGATGELFF	TGTGCCAGCAGCGCCCGGGACAGGGGAAAAGGGGCCACCGGGGAGCTGTTTTTT
TRBD1	once	TRBV28	TRBJ2-5	CASSLQDRTGKTQYF	TGTGCCAGCAGTTTGCAGGATAGGACAGGGAAGACCCAGTACTTC
TRBD2	few	TRBV7-2	TRBJ2-4	CASSMGLAGENIQYF	TGTGCCAGCAGCATGGGACTAGCGGGAGAAAACATTCAGTACTTC
TRBD1	-	TRBV13	TRBJ1-6	CASGGGQGASYNSPLHF	TGTGCCAGCGGGGGGGGACAGGGGGCCTCCTATAATTCACCCCTCCACTTT
-	once	TRBV2	TRBJ2-2	CARKLGPGELFF	TGTGCCAGGAAACTAGGCCCCGGGGAGCTGTTTTTT
-	-	TRBV29-1	TRBJ1-1	CSCAEAEAFF	TGCAGCTGTGCGGAGGCTGAAGCTTTCTTT
TRBD1	few	TRBV5-1	TRBJ2-1	CASSQGQTSYNEQFF	TGCGCCAGCAGTCAGGGACAGACTTCCTACAATGAGCAGTTCTTC
-	-	TRBV9	TRBJ2-1	CASSDTYNEQFF	TGTGCCAGCAGCGACACGTACAATGAGCAGTTCTTC
-	once	TRBV14	TRBJ1-5	CASSQGGINQPQHF	TGTGCCAGCAGCCAAGGGGGCATAAATCAGCCCCAGCATTTT
-	-	TRBV7-9	TRBJ1-1	CASSGGTENTEAFF	TGTGCCAGCAGCGGGGGGACGGAGAACACTGAAGCTTTCTTT
-	-	TRBV4-3	TRBJ2-3	CASSQVSSTRIVSDTQYF	TGCGCCAGCAGCCAAGTTTCCTCCACCCGAATAGTGTCAGATACGCAGTATTTT
-	-	TRBV29-1	TRBJ1-4	CSARLGEVNEKLFF	TGCAGCGCCAGACTCGGGGAAGTCAATGAAAAACTGTTTTTT
TRBD1	once	TRBV7-6	TRBJ1-1	CASSLVRQGGTEAFF	TGTGCCAGCAGCTTAGTTCGACAGGGGGGGACTGAAGCTTTCTTT
TRBD1	-	TRBV7-2	TRBJ2-1	CASGEQGNFFNEQFF	TGTGCCAGCGGGGAACAGGGGAACTTTTTTAATGAGCAGTTCTTC
TRBD1	-	TRBV19	TRBJ2-7	CASSLQGADYEQYF	TGTGCCAGTAGTTTACAGGGGGCGGACTACGAGCAGTACTTC
-	-	TRBV7-2	TRBJ1-1	CASSTGGYAAEAFF	TGTGCCAGCAGCACAGGAGGGTATGCAGCCGAAGCTTTCTTT
-	-	TRBV7-9	TRBJ1-1	CASSPPSGPEAFF	TGTGCCAGCAGTCCCCCTTCGGGTCCCGAAGCTTTCTTT
TRBD1	once	TRBV19	TRBJ2-7	CASSIGQGAFYEQYF	TGTGCCAGTAGTATAGGACAGGGTGCCTTCTACGAGCAGTACTTC
TRBD1	-	TRBV27	TRBJ2-7	CASSPGQGAYEQYF	TGTGCCAGCAGTCCCGGACAGGGGGCCTACGAGCAGTACTTC
TRBD1	-	TRBV7-2	TRBJ2-5	CASSPWDRGQETQYF	TGTGCCAGCAGCCCCTGGGACAGGGGGCAAGAGACCCAGTACTTC
-	-	TRBV2	TRBJ2-5	CASSEVRETQYF	TGTGCCAGCAGTGAAGTGCGAGAGACCCAGTACTTC
-	-	TRBV6-5	TRBJ2-7	CASSYSHYRSYEQYF	TGTGCCAGCAGTTACTCGCACTACAGGTCCTACGAGCAGTACTTC
-	-	TRBV20-1	TRBJ2-1	CSARGGGEQFF	TGCAGTGCTAGAGGAGGGGGTGAGCAGTTCTTC
-	-	TRBV2	TRBJ1-1	CASNGFRRTEAFF	TGTGCCAGCAACGGTTTTAGGAGGACTGAAGCTTTCTTT
-	-	TRBV14	TRBJ1-1	CASSQVAGRVGEAFF	TGTGCCAGCAGCCAAGTAGCGGGACGGGTGGGAGAAGCTTTCTTT
TRBD2	-	TRBV18	TRBJ2-1	CASSPPSGRAGNEQFF	TGTGCCAGCTCACCTCCTAGCGGGAGGGCCGGCAATGAGCAGTTCTTC
TRBD2	-	TRBV4-1	TRBJ2-3	CASSQELTSGGRTDTQYF	TGCGCCAGCAGCCAAGAACTGACTAGCGGGGGACGCACAGATACGCAGTATTTT
-	-	TRBV11-3	TRBJ1-3	CASSHNSGNTIYF	TGTGCCAGCAGCCACAACTCTGGAAACACCATATATTTT
-	once	TRBV7-2	TRBJ1-1	CASSSDSWNTEAFF	TGTGCCAGCAGCTCGGACAGCTGGAACACTGAAGCTTTCTTT
TRBD1	once	TRBV19	TRBJ1-5	CASSPRQGASNQPQHF	TGTGCCAGTAGTCCAAGACAGGGGGCGAGCAATCAGCCCCAGCATTTT
-	-	TRBV4-3	TRBJ2-3	CASSFSAKDTQYF	TGCGCCAGCAGCTTCTCCGCTAAAGATACGCAGTATTTT
-	-	TRBV20-1	TRBJ2-1	CSVADYNEQFF	TGCAGTGTAGCGGATTACAATGAGCAGTTCTTC